A selection of T cell receptor beta chains follows, all from one sample in a study of blood T cell repertoires in COVID-19. Assay used: immunoSEQ multiplex PCR; TCRdb lists only in-frame clones, some missing. The data contain 280,000 or so clones, 80% to 90% of them singletons. Sequencing was done on a sample of PBMCs or T cells enriched from blood (not recorded which). Receptors originate from a man aged 25-45 years who had recovered from COVID-19. The CDR3 runs from the conserved cysteine through the conserved F or W. The D gene is left open where the match is weak. A clone size is listed for some rows: how often the clone was seen (once, few, many), or a class if it is expanded.

j_gene: TRBJ1-1; v_gene: TRBV7-8; d_gene: TRBD1; abundance: .; CDR3nt: TGTGCCAGCAGCTCGGACAGGGGCAGGTGGAACACTGAAGCTTTCTTT; CDR3aa: CASSSDRGRWNTEAFF
j_gene: TRBJ1-3; v_gene: TRBV7-6; d_gene: .; abundance: .; CDR3nt: TGTGCCAGCGTCCAATCCCCTGGAAACACCATATATTTT; CDR3aa: CASVQSPGNTIYF
j_gene: TRBJ1-4; v_gene: TRBV13; d_gene: .; abundance: .; CDR3nt: TGTGCCAGCAGCTTAGGTCCCAGGCATGAAAAACTGTTTTTT; CDR3aa: CASSLGPRHEKLFF
j_gene: TRBJ2-7; v_gene: TRBV7-8; d_gene: .; abundance: .; CDR3nt: TGTGCCAGCAGCTTAGAAGTTACAGGGATCGTCCACGAGCAGTACTTC; CDR3aa: CASSLEVTGIVHEQYF
j_gene: TRBJ2-7; v_gene: TRBV19; d_gene: TRBD2; abundance: .; CDR3nt: TGTGCCAGTAGAGTGGCTAGCGGCTCCTACGAGCAGTACTTC; CDR3aa: CASRVASGSYEQYF
j_gene: TRBJ1-4; v_gene: TRBV4-2; d_gene: .; abundance: .; CDR3nt: TGTGCCAGCAGCCAATTCGGGGCAACTAATGAAAAACTGTTTTTT; CDR3aa: CASSQFGATNEKLFF
j_gene: TRBJ1-2; v_gene: TRBV9; d_gene: .; abundance: few; CDR3nt: TGTGCCAGCAGCGCGCGGGAACAGTCTTTCAACTATGGCTACACCTTC; CDR3aa: CASSAREQSFNYGYTF
j_gene: TRBJ2-3; v_gene: TRBV11-2; d_gene: TRBD1; abundance: .; CDR3nt: TGTGCCAGCAGCTTAAGGGGGCAGCTAACAGATACGCAGTATTTT; CDR3aa: CASSLRGQLTDTQYF
j_gene: TRBJ2-7; v_gene: TRBV11-2; d_gene: .; abundance: .; CDR3nt: TGTGCCAGCAGCTTAGTGCAGTCTTACGAGCAGTACTTC; CDR3aa: CASSLVQSYEQYF
j_gene: TRBJ2-2; v_gene: TRBV30; d_gene: TRBD1; abundance: .; CDR3nt: TGTGCCTGGAGGGGGACAGGGGCTCGGGGAAGAACCGGGGAGCTGTTTTTT; CDR3aa: CAWRGTGARGRTGELFF
j_gene: TRBJ2-2; v_gene: TRBV7-2; d_gene: .; abundance: .; CDR3nt: TGTGCCAGCAGCCCCAGGTGGCCAGGGAGGATCACCGGGGAGCTGTTTTTT; CDR3aa: CASSPRWPGRITGELFF
j_gene: TRBJ2-5; v_gene: TRBV9; d_gene: TRBD2; abundance: .; CDR3nt: TGTGCCAGCAGCGTAGCGGGGGGGAATGGTGAGACCCAGTACTTC; CDR3aa: CASSVAGGNGETQYF
j_gene: TRBJ2-7; v_gene: TRBV27; d_gene: TRBD1; abundance: .; CDR3nt: TGTGCCAGCAGTTTATTGTCAGGGGGCTCCTACGAGCAGTACTTC; CDR3aa: CASSLLSGGSYEQYF
j_gene: TRBJ1-2; v_gene: TRBV18; d_gene: .; abundance: .; CDR3nt: TGTGCCAGCTCGTCGACAGCTAACTATGGCTACACCTTC; CDR3aa: CASSSTANYGYTF
j_gene: TRBJ2-1; v_gene: TRBV5-4; d_gene: .; abundance: .; CDR3nt: TGTGCCAGCAGCGATCGACAGAACAATGAGCAGTTCTTC; CDR3aa: CASSDRQNNEQFF
j_gene: TRBJ1-4; v_gene: TRBV11-2; d_gene: TRBD1; abundance: .; CDR3nt: TGTGCCAGCAGCTTAGCCAACAGGGGGCCTAATGAAAAACTGTTTTTT; CDR3aa: CASSLANRGPNEKLFF
j_gene: TRBJ2-3; v_gene: TRBV29-1; d_gene: .; abundance: once; CDR3nt: TGCAGCGTTGAAGGGACTCTAACTGCGAGCACAGATACGCAGTATTTT; CDR3aa: CSVEGTLTASTDTQYF
j_gene: TRBJ2-1; v_gene: TRBV7-9; d_gene: .; abundance: .; CDR3nt: TGTGCCAGCAGACCAGAAGGGGTAGGATCCTACAATGAGCAGTTCTTC; CDR3aa: CASRPEGVGSYNEQFF
j_gene: TRBJ2-3; v_gene: TRBV11-2; d_gene: .; abundance: many; CDR3nt: TGTGCCAGCAGCTCTCCGGGACTTCAGATCACAGATACGCAGTATTTT; CDR3aa: CASSSPGLQITDTQYF
j_gene: TRBJ1-5; v_gene: TRBV9; d_gene: .; abundance: .; CDR3nt: TGTGCCAGCAGCGTCGGGAGCAATCAGCCCCAGCATTTT; CDR3aa: CASSVGSNQPQHF
j_gene: TRBJ1-1; v_gene: TRBV5-1; d_gene: TRBD1; abundance: .; CDR3nt: TGCGCCAGCAGGAAACCCGACAGGGATGAAGCTTTCTTT; CDR3aa: CASRKPDRDEAFF
j_gene: TRBJ2-2; v_gene: TRBV18; d_gene: .; abundance: .; CDR3nt: TGTGCCAGCTCACCACAGGGGTCTCTCAACACCGGGGAGCTGTTTTTT; CDR3aa: CASSPQGSLNTGELFF
j_gene: TRBJ1-4; v_gene: TRBV5-1; d_gene: .; abundance: .; CDR3nt: TGCGCCAGCAGCTTGGGGGGCTCAGCAACTAATGAAAAACTGTTTTTT; CDR3aa: CASSLGGSATNEKLFF
j_gene: TRBJ2-5; v_gene: TRBV19; d_gene: TRBD1; abundance: many; CDR3nt: TGTGCCAGTAGTAGGGACAGGCCTAACCAAGAGACCCAGTACTTC; CDR3aa: CASSRDRPNQETQYF
j_gene: TRBJ1-2; v_gene: TRBV7-9; d_gene: TRBD1; abundance: .; CDR3nt: TGTGCCAGCAGCCTCAACCCCACAGGGGGATATGGCTACACCTTC; CDR3aa: CASSLNPTGGYGYTF
j_gene: TRBJ1-1; v_gene: TRBV27; d_gene: .; abundance: .; CDR3nt: TGTGCCAGCAGTTTCTTACAGAGGAACACTGAAGCTTTCTTT; CDR3aa: CASSFLQRNTEAFF
j_gene: TRBJ1-5; v_gene: TRBV6-5; d_gene: .; abundance: .; CDR3nt: TGTGCCAGCAGCCCACAGGGCAATCAGCCCCAGCATTTT; CDR3aa: CASSPQGNQPQHF
j_gene: TRBJ2-7; v_gene: TRBV11-2; d_gene: .; abundance: .; CDR3nt: TGTGCCAGCAGCAAAGACACCTACGAGCAGTACTTC; CDR3aa: CASSKDTYEQYF
j_gene: TRBJ1-1; v_gene: TRBV2; d_gene: .; abundance: .; CDR3nt: TGTGCCAGCACCCCGGGGGTTACTGAAGCTTTCTTT; CDR3aa: CASTPGVTEAFF
j_gene: TRBJ2-2; v_gene: TRBV9; d_gene: .; abundance: .; CDR3nt: TGTGCCAGCAGCGTACAGGGGGGCCCCACCGGGGAGCTGTTTTTT; CDR3aa: CASSVQGGPTGELFF
j_gene: TRBJ2-1; v_gene: TRBV6-5; d_gene: .; abundance: .; CDR3nt: TGTGCCAGCAGCAACGGGGGAGAGGACAATGAGCAGTTCTTC; CDR3aa: CASSNGGEDNEQFF
j_gene: TRBJ1-4; v_gene: TRBV27; d_gene: TRBD1; abundance: .; CDR3nt: TGTGCCAGCTTAGGGGGCGGAAATGAAAAACTGTTTTTT; CDR3aa: CASLGGGNEKLFF
j_gene: TRBJ1-1; v_gene: TRBV12-5; d_gene: .; abundance: .; CDR3nt: TGTGCTAGTGTCCTTCACCCGGGGGGCACTGAAGCTTTCTTT; CDR3aa: CASVLHPGGTEAFF
j_gene: TRBJ2-1; v_gene: TRBV19; d_gene: TRBD1; abundance: .; CDR3nt: TGTGCCAGTAGTATCCTCCGGGACAGCGAGCAGTTCTTC; CDR3aa: CASSILRDSEQFF
j_gene: TRBJ2-1; v_gene: TRBV7-2; d_gene: TRBD2; abundance: .; CDR3nt: TGTGCCAGCAGCTCCCGTCTCACTAGCGGGGGGCCCAATGAGCAGTTCTTC; CDR3aa: CASSSRLTSGGPNEQFF
j_gene: TRBJ2-1; v_gene: TRBV29-1; d_gene: TRBD2; abundance: .; CDR3nt: TGCAGCGTTACGCCTAGCGGCCACAATGAGCAGTTCTTC; CDR3aa: CSVTPSGHNEQFF
j_gene: TRBJ2-1; v_gene: TRBV29-1; d_gene: TRBD2; abundance: .; CDR3nt: TGCAGCGGGAGGGGACTAGCGGGGGAGAACTACAATGAGCAGTTCTTC; CDR3aa: CSGRGLAGENYNEQFF
j_gene: TRBJ2-7; v_gene: TRBV3-1/TRBV3-2; d_gene: TRBD2; abundance: .; CDR3nt: TGTGCCAGCAGCCGGCAAAGCGGGGGGGCAGACGAGCAGTACTTC; CDR3aa: CASSRQSGGADEQYF
j_gene: TRBJ1-4; v_gene: TRBV5-1; d_gene: TRBD1; abundance: .; CDR3nt: TGCGCCAGCCGACCAGGGGGGTCTAATGAAAAACTGTTTTTT; CDR3aa: CASRPGGSNEKLFF
j_gene: TRBJ1-5; v_gene: TRBV18; d_gene: .; abundance: few; CDR3nt: TGTGCCAGCTCACCAGGCAGGGGCAATCAGCCCCAGCATTTT; CDR3aa: CASSPGRGNQPQHF
j_gene: TRBJ1-5; v_gene: TRBV19; d_gene: TRBD1; abundance: few; CDR3nt: TGTGCCAGTAGTATGGACAGGGATCAGCCCCAGCATTTT; CDR3aa: CASSMDRDQPQHF
j_gene: TRBJ2-2; v_gene: TRBV24-1; d_gene: .; abundance: .; CDR3nt: TGTGCCACCAGCTATACGAACACCGGGGAGCTGTTTTTT; CDR3aa: CATSYTNTGELFF
j_gene: TRBJ2-2; v_gene: TRBV5-4; d_gene: .; abundance: .; CDR3nt: TGTGCCAGCAGCTTGGGTTTTCTCGTTCGGACCGGGGAGCTGTTTTTT; CDR3aa: CASSLGFLVRTGELFF
j_gene: TRBJ1-1; v_gene: TRBV10-1; d_gene: .; abundance: .; CDR3nt: TGCGCCAGCAGTGTCGGAGGGTCCAGCACTGAAGCTTTCTTT; CDR3aa: CASSVGGSSTEAFF
j_gene: TRBJ1-6; v_gene: TRBV5-8; d_gene: .; abundance: .; CDR3nt: TGTGCCAGCAGCTTGGCCCGGGGAGCGGGGCATAATTCACCCCTCCACTTT; CDR3aa: CASSLARGAGHNSPLHF
j_gene: TRBJ1-3; v_gene: TRBV9; d_gene: .; abundance: .; CDR3nt: TGTGCCAGCAGCGATGCGGACACCATATATTTT; CDR3aa: CASSDADTIYF
j_gene: TRBJ2-2; v_gene: TRBV5-1; d_gene: .; abundance: .; CDR3nt: TGCGCCAGCAGCTTGTTGGGGGCATCGAGCACCGGGGAGCTGTTTTTT; CDR3aa: CASSLLGASSTGELFF
j_gene: TRBJ1-2; v_gene: TRBV7-3; d_gene: .; abundance: .; CDR3nt: TGTGCCAGCAGCCCTCAGGGGACCTCTCCCAATGGCTACACCTTC; CDR3aa: CASSPQGTSPNGYTF
j_gene: TRBJ2-3; v_gene: TRBV6-4; d_gene: .; abundance: .; CDR3nt: TGTGCCAGCAGTGAGAGAGGGATTTCAGATACGCAGTATTTT; CDR3aa: CASSERGISDTQYF
j_gene: TRBJ2-2; v_gene: TRBV15; d_gene: .; abundance: .; CDR3nt: TGTGCCACCACCCATTCGGGGGGCGTAAACACCGGGGAGCTGTTTTTT; CDR3aa: CATTHSGGVNTGELFF
j_gene: TRBJ1-6; v_gene: TRBV19; d_gene: .; abundance: .; CDR3nt: TGTGCCAGTAGTATAGGCGGTCAGGGTTGGTCACCCCTCCACTTT; CDR3aa: CASSIGGQGWSPLHF
j_gene: TRBJ1-2; v_gene: TRBV7-8; d_gene: TRBD1; abundance: .; CDR3nt: TGTGCCAGCAGCCCAAGACAGGGAGCTAACTATGGCTACACCTTC; CDR3aa: CASSPRQGANYGYTF
j_gene: TRBJ2-1; v_gene: TRBV7-2; d_gene: .; abundance: .; CDR3nt: TGTGCCAGCAGCTTAGGCGGGACTTCCTACAATGAGCAGTTCTTC; CDR3aa: CASSLGGTSYNEQFF
j_gene: TRBJ1-2; v_gene: TRBV4-2; d_gene: TRBD1; abundance: .; CDR3nt: TGTGCCAGCAGCCAAGCACCATCGACAGGGAACTATGGCTACACCTTC; CDR3aa: CASSQAPSTGNYGYTF